The sequence of this T cell receptor (beta chain) was determined in a study of blood T cell repertoires in COVID-19. Study information: From the United States, Italy and Spain came samples of acute and convalescent COVID-19. The cDNA or gDNA used as material had been derived from T cells, B-cell-depleted T cells, or PBMCs.

The study counted Cohort 3 donors as recovered given two negative PCRs, clearance, or symptom resolution. TCRdb's copy holds only in-frame clones and misses some; the assay was immunoSEQ multiplex PCR. The sample includes about 200,000 clones, about 90% seen only once; the top ten take over 7%. Per germline, CDR1 GTSNPN and CDR2 SVGIG (reference sequence). This CDR3 is 15 amino acids long. Trimming cost V 5 bases and J 0 bases, with 16 bases left between them. The sequence derives from a woman aged 18 to 35 who had recovered from COVID-19. Sequencing was done on a sample of PBMCs or T cells enriched from blood (not recorded which). V and J are TRBV30 and TRBJ1-1; D might be TRBD1 (5 bases). The CDR3 reads CAWLRVHRMNTEAFF. CDR3 DNA: TGTGCCTGGCTTCGGGTTCACAGGATGAACACTGAAGCTTTCTTT.